The rows below give T cell receptor beta chains drawn from one sample of a study of human T cells and chemical hapten exposure. TCRdb fed the RACE reads into MiXCR, producing one record per CDR3 protein. The repertoire holds 85,000 to 100,000 distinct CDR3 sequences, with 27% as singletons. Sample: whole blood, taken in connection with sensitization to the hapten diphenylcyclopropenone (DPC). These receptors were collected from a man aged 35-49 years with alopecia areata. Some clones in this sample may be carry-over from other donors' samples. CDR3s include the opening cysteine and the closing phenylalanine or tryptophan. The D gene is left open where the match is weak. Clone size is given for some rows only: seen once, a few or many times, or a class if the clone is expanded.

size	V	D	J	CDR3	DNA
few	TRBV6-2/TRBV6-3	.	TRBJ2-3	CATHSLEDTDTQYF	TGTGCCACGCACAGCCTAGAGGACACAGATACGCAGTATTTT
few	TRBV2	TRBD2	TRBJ2-1	CASSGLAGGYNEQFF	TGTGCCAGCAGTGGACTAGCGGGAGGCTACAATGAGCAGTTCTTC
few	TRBV4-2	TRBD2	TRBJ2-7	CASSQVAGGPYEQYF	TGTGCCAGCAGCCAAGTAGCGGGAGGGCCCTACGAGCAGTACTTC
.	TRBV12-3/TRBV12-4	.	TRBJ1-4	CASRRAMNEKLFF	TGTGCCAGCAGACGGGCGATGAATGAAAAACTGTTTTTT
.	TRBV18	.	TRBJ1-5	CASSPTDSNQPQHF	TGTGCCAGCTCACCGACAGATAGCAATCAGCCCCAGCATTTT
few	TRBV7-6	TRBD1	TRBJ2-7	CASSPWDRYEQYF	TGTGCCAGCAGCCCTTGGGACAGATACGAGCAGTACTTC
.	TRBV29-1	.	TRBJ2-5	CSVEGSIQGAQYF	TGCAGCGTTGAAGGAAGCATCCAAGGGGCCCAGTACTTC
.	TRBV7-9	.	TRBJ2-7	CASSSGPAGGYEQYF	TGTGCCAGCAGCTCCGGACCCGCTGGGGGTTACGAGCAGTACTTC
many	TRBV27	.	TRBJ1-1	CASSFDSSTNSEAFF	TGTGCCAGCAGTTTCGACAGTTCAACCAACTCTGAAGCTTTCTTT
.	TRBV12-3/TRBV12-4	TRBD1	TRBJ2-1	CASTKGQGDNEQFF	TGTGCCAGCACCAAGGGACAGGGGGACAATGAGCAGTTCTTC
.	TRBV7-8	TRBD1	TRBJ2-3	CASSLAQGDTDTQYF	TGTGCCAGCAGCTTAGCACAGGGGGACACAGATACGCAGTATTTT
few	TRBV6-5	.	TRBJ1-6	CASSYLWGATQYSPLHF	TGTGCCAGCAGTTACCTATGGGGGGCAACGCAGTACTCACCCCTCCACTTT
few	TRBV7-2	.	TRBJ2-2	CASSYRWGNTGELFF	TGTGCCAGCAGCTACAGGTGGGGGAACACCGGGGAGCTGTTTTTT
few	TRBV5-1	.	TRBJ2-7	CASSSTKGTSTPEQYF	TGCGCCAGCAGCTCCACGAAGGGAACCTCTACACCCGAGCAGTACTTC
.	TRBV6-2/TRBV6-3	TRBD2	TRBJ2-7	CASRVAGSSYEQYF	TGTGCCAGCAGGGTAGCGGGGAGCTCCTACGAGCAGTACTTC
.	TRBV28	TRBD1	TRBJ2-7	CASSRQGSHYEQYF	TGTGCCAGCAGTAGACAGGGTTCCCACTACGAGCAGTACTTC
.	TRBV20-1	.	TRBJ1-1	CSAFGQLNTEAFF	TGCAGTGCTTTCGGACAGTTGAACACTGAAGCTTTCTTT
.	TRBV18	TRBD1	TRBJ2-5	CASSRSGTGEKETQYF	TGTGCCAGCTCACGCTCCGGGACAGGAGAAAAAGAGACCCAGTACTTC
few	TRBV7-2	TRBD2	TRBJ2-4	CASSLGTSGSTYF	TGTGCCAGCAGCTTAGGGACTAGCGGGAGCACCTACTTC
few	TRBV9	.	TRBJ2-2	CASSAGTHNTGELFF	TGTGCCAGCAGCGCCGGGACACATAACACCGGGGAGCTGTTTTTT
.	TRBV20-1	.	TRBJ2-3	CSAPPEGSAYTDTQYF	TGCAGTGCTCCCCCTGAGGGCTCCGCCTACACAGATACGCAGTATTTT
few	TRBV7-2	.	TRBJ1-1	CASKRGVAEAFF	TGTGCCAGCAAGCGGGGAGTTGCCGAAGCTTTCTTT
few	TRBV27	TRBD2	TRBJ2-4	CASSGLDVQAKNIQYF	TGTGCCAGCAGTGGACTAGATGTCCAAGCCAAAAACATTCAGTACTTC
few	TRBV9	.	TRBJ2-6	CASSVEGPWNVLTF	TGTGCCAGCAGCGTAGAGGGTCCGTGGAACGTCCTGACTTTC
.	TRBV3-1	.	TRBJ2-7	CASSQGEGQYF	TGTGCCAGCAGCCAAGGGGAAGGGCAGTACTTC
.	TRBV28	TRBD1	TRBJ2-1	CASSRIDRGPYNEQFF	TGTGCCAGCAGCCGAATTGACAGGGGGCCTTACAATGAGCAGTTCTTC
.	TRBV28	TRBD2	TRBJ2-3	CASSSSGLSTDTQYF	TGTGCCAGCAGCTCTAGCGGGCTAAGCACAGATACGCAGTATTTT
medium-sized	TRBV28	.	TRBJ2-3	CASSLSAGSTDTQYF	TGTGCCAGCAGTTTATCTGCCGGGAGCACAGATACGCAGTATTTT
.	TRBV28	.	TRBJ1-5	CASRSTENQPQHF	TGTGCCAGCAGATCCACAGAGAATCAGCCCCAGCATTTT
.	TRBV5-1	TRBD2	TRBJ2-1	CASSAGAGGGGNEQFF	TGCGCCAGCAGCGCCGGCGCGGGAGGGGGAGGGAATGAGCAGTTCTTC
.	TRBV6-2/TRBV6-3	.	TRBJ1-5	CASRDGSGPQHF	TGTGCCAGCAGGGACGGATCAGGACCCCAGCATTTT
.	TRBV12-3/TRBV12-4	TRBD1	TRBJ2-2	CASSFPGQGATGELFF	TGTGCCAGCAGTTTCCCCGGACAGGGGGCTACCGGGGAGCTGTTTTTT
.	TRBV3-1	.	TRBJ2-6	CASSRPGRGANVLTF	TGTGCCAGCAGCCGTCCGGGGAGAGGGGCCAACGTCCTGACTTTC
.	TRBV20-1	TRBD2	TRBJ2-1	CSAPTSGRDREQFF	TGCAGTGCACCTACTAGCGGGAGGGATCGTGAGCAGTTCTTC
few	TRBV4-1	.	TRBJ2-5	CASSQAQTQYF	TGCGCCAGCAGCCAAGCTCAGACCCAGTACTTC
many	TRBV11-3	.	TRBJ2-3	CASSSSELNTDTQYF	TGTGCCAGCAGCTCGTCGGAACTTAACACAGATACGCAGTATTTT
.	TRBV28	.	TRBJ2-5	CASTPLGQRRTQYF	TGTGCCAGCACCCCTCTGGGCCAAAGGAGGACCCAGTACTTC
.	TRBV20-1	TRBD1	TRBJ2-7	CSAADRGYEQYF	TGCAGTGCCGCGGACAGGGGCTACGAGCAGTACTTC
.	TRBV6-2/TRBV6-3	TRBD2	TRBJ2-7	CASSYSPTSGNEQYF	TGTGCCAGCAGTTACTCGCCGACTAGCGGGAACGAGCAGTACTTC
many	TRBV7-6	TRBD2	TRBJ2-1	CASSLVELAGVGEQFF	TGTGCCAGCAGCTTAGTGGAACTAGCGGGGGTCGGGGAGCAGTTCTTC
few	TRBV20-1	TRBD2	TRBJ2-1	CSATSGTSGNNEQFF	TGCAGTGCTACCTCCGGGACTAGCGGAAACAATGAGCAGTTCTTC
few	TRBV6-6	TRBD1	TRBJ2-5	CASNLGGGGETQYF	TGTGCCAGCAACCTAGGGGGCGGAGGAGAGACCCAGTACTTC
many	TRBV6-6	TRBD1	TRBJ1-1	CASSYLGQGGAFF	TGTGCCAGCAGTTACTTGGGACAGGGTGGAGCTTTCTTT
few	TRBV4-3	TRBD2	TRBJ2-7	CASSQDPSHSGVKSAQYF	TGCGCCAGCAGCCAAGATCCATCCCATAGCGGGGTGAAGTCAGCGCAGTACTTC
.	TRBV11-2	.	TRBJ1-6	CASTLGRFADNSPLHF	TGTGCCAGCACCCTTGGACGTTTTGCCGATAATTCACCCCTCCACTTT